This T cell receptor (beta chain) appears in the sequencing data of a study of cytomegalovirus exposure and HLA in healthy donors. Study-wide context: Later analysis reported that the approximately 120 validation repertoires shared the platform of the approximately 690 first-cohort repertoires. Study-wide findings and caveats: Later, an analysis found that TCR clusters from the first cohort tended to co-occur in the approximately 130 validation repertoires. Confirmation was obtained in vitro that a few CMV-associated chains are specific for CMV antigens.

About this clone: Its target is not known.

The donors were part of the validation cohort, which consisted of roughly 120 subjects and was separate from the first cohort of hundreds of subjects. V was clipped by 2 bases and J by 2 bases, with 9 bases between them. From germline, CDR1 is KGHSH and CDR2 LQKENI. CDR3 length: 14 amino acids. Sequenced by immunoSEQ multiplex PCR; TCRdb stores in-frame clones only, minus some. The table shows roughly 310,000 clones, with roughly 88% occurring only once. The receptor was isolated from a man younger than 40 in good health and CMV-seronegative. J is TRBJ1-1 and V is TRBV18; D is undetermined. Sequencing was carried out using PBMCs. The CDR3 loop reads CASSPRAPNTEAFF. CDR3 in DNA: TGTGCCAGCTCACCAAGAGCCCCTAACACTGAAGCTTTCTTT.